The 10 T cell receptor beta chains in this list originate from one sample, sequenced in a study of cytomegalovirus exposure and HLA in healthy donors. The PCR used 60 Vbeta and 13 Jbeta primers. Here immunoSEQ multiplex PCR was the method, and the copy in TCRdb shows in-frame clones only, minus some. The profile covers about 120,000 clones, with around four fifths appearing a single time and 11% taken by the ten largest. The sequencing input was PBMCs. The receptors shown here come from a male donor in good health and CMV-seropositive.

The rearrangement uses TRBV27 and TRBJ2-2, with D unclear. V was trimmed by 6 bases and J by 3 bases, leaving 17 bases between them. CDR3 length equals 16 residues. CDR1 is MNHEY, CDR2 SMNVEV, per germline (reference sequence). CDR3 nucleotides: TGTGCCAGCAGCCCCCTGGCCAGTTTGGACACCGGGGAGCTGTTTTTT. Protein product: CASSPLASLDTGELFF.

This clone showed up just once. This rearrangement joins TRBV18 to TRBJ1-5; D not resolved. This CDR3 is built from 16 residues. CDR1 and CDR2 (germline): KGHSH, LQKENI. The germline V and J ends were trimmed by 3 bases and 4 bases, with 16 bases remaining between them. The DNA for the CDR3 is TGTGCCAGCTCACCTTCACACGTCACGTCAAATCAGCCCCAGCATTTT. It specifies CASSPSHVTSNQPQHF.

The CDR3 protein is CARELSGGSSYEQYF. CDR3 in DNA: TGTGCCAGAGAACTGTCAGGGGGGAGCTCCTACGAGCAGTACTTC. This chain uses TRBV9 with TRBJ2-7; a weak D match, TRBD1 (7 bases). The V end was cut by 8 bases, the J end by 0 bases, with 18 bases between. Germline-derived CDR1 and CDR2 are SGDLS and YYNGEE. The CDR3 spans 15 residues.

This clone was recorded a few times. The V and J genes are TRBV30 and TRBJ2-1, with TRBD2 matching over 15 bases. Germline CDR1 is GTSNPN and CDR2 is SVGIG (reference sequence). The CDR3 has 15 residues. Losses at the gene ends were 5 bases for V and 7 bases for J; bases not matched to a gene: 6. CDR3 residues: CAWRGTSGRLNEQFF. CDR3 DNA: TGTGCCTGGCGGGGGACTAGCGGGAGGTTGAATGAGCAGTTCTTC.

V and J are TRBV18 and TRBJ2-5; 10 positions agree with TRBD1. This CDR3 region has 15 residues. Germline V CDR1 and CDR2: KGHSH, LQKENI. Trimming took 6 bases from V and 4 from J; bases not matched to a gene: 8. CDR3 residues: CASSPTGGDGETQYF. DNA for the CDR3: TGTGCCAGCTCCCCGACAGGGGGCGACGGAGAGACCCAGTACTTC.

The CDR3 DNA sequence: TGTGCCAGCAGTACCACCGTTCACACGGACAGGTTGAACACCGGGGAGCTGTTTTTT. It yields the protein CASSTTVHTDRLNTGELFF. The V call is TRBV9, the J call TRBJ2-2, with 7 bases fitting TRBD1. The CDR3 loop spans 19 amino acids. Unmatched junction bases numbered 17, after V lost 5 bases and J lost 1 base. Germline-derived CDR1 and CDR2 are SGDLS and YYNGEE.

The chain employs TRBV5-1 and TRBJ2-5; D is possibly TRBD2 (6 bases). Germline CDR1 reads SGHRS; CDR2 reads YFSETQ. V was clipped by 0 bases and J by 5 bases, with 11 bases between them. This CDR3 spans 14 amino acids. The CDR3, as DNA: TGCGCCAGCAGCTTGGCAACTAGCACTGAGACCCAGTACTTC. Translation gives CASSLATSTETQYF.

The gene calls are TRBV9 and TRBJ2-1; D perhaps matches TRBD1 (6 bases). CDR3 length: 12 residues. Per germline, CDR1 SGDLS and CDR2 YYNGEE. Trimming pared 4 bases from V and 12 bases from J, leaving 14 bases between. The DNA for the CDR3 is TGTGCCAGCAGCTACAATGGGGGCGGGCAGTTCTTC. Protein sequence: CASSYNGGGQFF.

This chain uses TRBV28 with TRBJ2-2; TRBD2 matches at 15 bases. Germline V CDR1 and CDR2: MDHEN, SYDVKM. This CDR3 spans 16 amino acids. V lost 6 bases and J lost 7; bases outside the gene matches: 6. CDR3 bases: TGTGCCAGCAGCACCGGGACTAGCGGGAGGAGCGGGGAGCTGTTTTTT. Encoded protein: CASSTGTSGRSGELFF.

V and J are TRBV27 and TRBJ2-5, with 7 bases aligning to TRBD2. The end of the DNA is better explained by TRBJ2-7, so the J call may be wrong. Germline V gene sequence: CDR1 MNHEY, CDR2 SMNVEV (reference sequence). This CDR3 is 17 amino acids long. Written as DNA, the CDR3 is TGTGCCAGCAGTCAATTCCCCGGGGGGAATATCGCCTACGAGCAGTACTTC. This gives the protein CASSQFPGGNIAYEQYF.